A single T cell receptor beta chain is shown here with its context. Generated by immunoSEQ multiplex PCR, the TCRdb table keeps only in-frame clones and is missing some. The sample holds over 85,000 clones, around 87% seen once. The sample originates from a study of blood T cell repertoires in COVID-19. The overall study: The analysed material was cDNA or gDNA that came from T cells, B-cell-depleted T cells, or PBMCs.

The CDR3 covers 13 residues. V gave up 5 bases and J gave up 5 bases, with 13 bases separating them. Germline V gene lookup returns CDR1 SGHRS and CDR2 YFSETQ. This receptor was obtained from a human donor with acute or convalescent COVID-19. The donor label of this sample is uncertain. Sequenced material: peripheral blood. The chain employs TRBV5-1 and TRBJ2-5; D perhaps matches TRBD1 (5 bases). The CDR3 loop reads CASSMQGTETQYF. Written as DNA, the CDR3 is TGCGCCAGCAGTATGCAGGGAACGGAGACCCAGTACTTC.